The rows below give T cell receptor beta chains drawn from one sample of a study of CD8 T cells in ankylosing spondylitis. TCRdb processed the 5' RACE reads anew with MiXCR; each CDR3 protein has one entry. The sample lists around 250,000 distinct CDR3 sequences, 9.5% to 12% occurring once. The sequenced material came from blood, either unsorted or a sorted T cell fraction (not recorded which). These receptors all come from a male donor with ankylosing spondylitis or in good health (not recorded which). Both conserved end residues are part of each CDR3. The order of the fields is clone size, V gene, D gene, J gene, CDR3 protein, CDR3 DNA. D genes are given only for firm matches. Not every row has a clone size; where given, it reads once, few, many or a size class.

clone size: -; V gene: TRBV27; D gene: -; J gene: TRBJ2-5; CDR3 protein: CASSLKASTVAQYF; CDR3 DNA: TGTGCCAGCAGTTTAAAAGCTTCAACGGTGGCCCAGTACTTC
clone size: many; V gene: TRBV20-1; D gene: -; J gene: TRBJ2-4; CDR3 protein: CSARDQAGGYVRYF; CDR3 DNA: TGCAGTGCTAGAGATCAGGCAGGCGGCTATGTTAGGTACTTC
clone size: many; V gene: TRBV20-1; D gene: TRBD2; J gene: TRBJ2-7; CDR3 protein: CSARGTSDYEQYF; CDR3 DNA: TGCAGTGCTAGAGGGACTAGCGACTACGAGCAGTACTTC
clone size: -; V gene: TRBV4-2; D gene: -; J gene: TRBJ1-3; CDR3 protein: CASSVPAGNTIYF; CDR3 DNA: TGTGCCAGCAGCGTTCCCGCTGGAAACACCATATATTTT
clone size: many; V gene: TRBV6-4; D gene: TRBD2; J gene: TRBJ2-3; CDR3 protein: CASSDSASGSTDTQYF; CDR3 DNA: TGTGCCAGCAGTGACTCGGCTAGCGGTAGCACAGATACGCAGTATTTT
clone size: many; V gene: TRBV6-1; D gene: -; J gene: TRBJ2-5; CDR3 protein: CASSALGGLQETQYF; CDR3 DNA: TGTGCCAGCAGTGCGCTGGGGGGGCTCCAAGAGACCCAGTACTTC
clone size: many; V gene: TRBV5-1; D gene: TRBD2; J gene: TRBJ2-7; CDR3 protein: CASSDVSGSYEQYF; CDR3 DNA: TGCGCCAGCAGCGATGTTAGCGGGAGCTACGAGCAGTACTTC
clone size: many; V gene: TRBV14; D gene: -; J gene: TRBJ1-1; CDR3 protein: CASSQTYRTEAFF; CDR3 DNA: TGTGCCAGCAGCCAGACCTACAGGACTGAAGCTTTCTTT
clone size: many; V gene: TRBV29-1; D gene: TRBD1; J gene: TRBJ1-5; CDR3 protein: CSVRQGDQPQHF; CDR3 DNA: TGCAGCGTTAGACAGGGGGATCAGCCCCAGCATTTT
clone size: many; V gene: TRBV20-1; D gene: -; J gene: TRBJ2-1; CDR3 protein: CSAREGGAENNEQFF; CDR3 DNA: TGCAGTGCCCGAGAGGGTGGCGCGGAAAACAATGAGCAGTTCTTC